The T cell receptor (beta chain) under discussion was sequenced for a study of blood T cell repertoires in COVID-19 (TCRdb year 2020). With respect to the entire study: Collaborator samples came from the United States, Italy and Spain and covered acute and convalescent phases of COVID-19. The material from the prospective study consisted of cDNA or gDNA derived from T cells, B-cell-depleted T cells, or PBMCs. Subjects who had been exposed to COVID-19, were actively infected with it, or had recovered from it provided the deeply sampled blood TCRbeta repertoires that made up the dataset. A freely available public database, intended as a resource for researchers studying the immune response to SARS-CoV-2, is where the repertoires were released. The samples were drawn from two sources: the first 160 participants of the ongoing ImmuneRACE study, and fewer than 1,500 subjects contributed by 6 global collaborators. A de-identified subject ID, COVID-19 status, age in years and sex were almost always included in the sample metadata. HLA class I and class II types, where available, came from metadata supplied by the sample provider rather than from assay-based typing.

Relative to germline, V is missing 0 bases and J is missing 14 bases, with 5 bases of the junction outside any gene match. CDR1 and CDR2 (MNHNS, SASEGT) derive from the germline V gene. Reading from cysteine to phenylalanine, the CDR3 counts 15 amino acids. The only DNA kept is the CDR3, 45 bases in frame from the first base. Collaborating institutions collected whole blood in K2EDTA tubes following their own protocols. Collaborator samples were shipped for TCRbeta analysis as frozen whole blood, isolated PBMCs, or DNA extracted from either sample type. Overall study results and their limits: Clinical and demographic metadata were provided uncurated, with the amount varying by source and participant.

The immunoSEQ Assay, a bias-controlled multiplex PCR, was used to amplify TCRbeta CDR3 regions from genomic DNA. Turning to the authors' computational methods: Within the assay, amplification of reference gene primers was used to estimate how many nucleated cells each sample contained. Sequence reads were collapsed and filtered to measure the absolute abundance of every unique TCRbeta CDR3 rearrangement. For each sample, productive Simpson clonality was calculated as the square root of Simpson's diversity index over productive rearrangements. Not all clones reach the TCRdb copy of this immuneACCESS table, which keeps in-frame sequences only. Checked studies attribute under half of the gap to unresolved V genes and leave the rest unexplained. V and J calls plus clone size are reproduced from that table; the DNA served to infer D and trimming. The sample table holds about 33,000 clones, of which nearly 80% were seen once. The biggest ten clones account for just over 35% of the sample.

This clone is labeled medium-sized (0.01 to 0.1%). Its antigen remains undetermined. Qualities for individual bases were not recorded, and no much larger clone is one base off. The chain is assembled from TRBV6-1 and TRBJ1-6, and 12 junctional nucleotides match TRBD1. This clonotype originated in a man at least 80 years old with acute or convalescent COVID-19. Sequencing input: peripheral blood. The DNA reads as follows: TGTGCCAGCAGTGAAGCCGGGACAGGGGGCCTCACCCTCCACTTT. Its protein product is CASSEAGTGGLTLHF.